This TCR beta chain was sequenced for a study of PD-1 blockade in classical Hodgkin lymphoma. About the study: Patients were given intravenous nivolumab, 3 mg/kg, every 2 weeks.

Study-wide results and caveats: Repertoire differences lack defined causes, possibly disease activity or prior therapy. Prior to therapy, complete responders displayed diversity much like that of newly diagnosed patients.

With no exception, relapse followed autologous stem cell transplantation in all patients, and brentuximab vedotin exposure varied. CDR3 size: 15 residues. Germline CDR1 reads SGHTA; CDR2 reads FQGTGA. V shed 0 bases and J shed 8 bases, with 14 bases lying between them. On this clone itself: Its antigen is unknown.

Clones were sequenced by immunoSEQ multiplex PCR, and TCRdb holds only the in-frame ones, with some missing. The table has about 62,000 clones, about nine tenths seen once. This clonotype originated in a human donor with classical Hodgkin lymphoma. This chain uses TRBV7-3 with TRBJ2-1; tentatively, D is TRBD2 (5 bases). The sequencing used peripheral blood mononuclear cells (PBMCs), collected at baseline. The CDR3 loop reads CASSLTGLLRDEQFF. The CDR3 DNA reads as TGTGCCAGCAGCTTAACCGGACTCCTTCGGGATGAGCAGTTCTTC.